The 22 T cell receptor beta chains below were found in one sample sequenced in a study of CD8+CD57+ T cells in acquired aplastic anemia. Genomic DNA constituted the template upon which TCR beta VDJ and CDR3 profiling was performed. TCRdb fed the reads into MiXCR, producing one record per CDR3 protein. The sample consists of around 250,000 distinct CDR3 sequences, 45% to 70% of them appearing once. Sequencing was done on a sample of sorted CD4+, CD8+, or CD8+CD57+ T cells (not recorded which) from PBMCs. These receptors were taken from a human donor with severe aplastic anemia or a healthy control (not recorded which).

The gene calls are TRBV7-9 and TRBJ1-6, with TRBD1 as a possible D gene (5 bases). Germline V gives CDR1 SEHNR, CDR2 FQNEAQ (reference sequence). V was shortened by 5 bases and J by 8 bases, with 16 bases between the two germline ends. CDR3 length: 15 amino acids. The CDR3 nucleotides read TGTGCCAGCAGCGTACCGGGACTGGGCTATTCACCCCTCCACTTT. Residues: CASSVPGLGYSPLHF.

V is TRBV7-2 and J is TRBJ2-5; D is tentatively TRBD1 or TRBD2 (6 bases each). Trimming removed 3 bases at V and 2 bases at J, with 10 bases between. The CDR3 covers 14 residues. Germline CDR1 is SGHTA and CDR2 is FQGNSA. The CDR3 DNA is TGTGCCAGCAGCTTTGGAGGGGGACAAGAGACCCAGTACTTC. It is translated as CASSFGGGQETQYF. The full variable domain, its missing parts supplied by reference TRBV7-2 and TRBJ2-5, is GAGVSQSPSNKVTEKGKDVELRCDPISGHTALYWYRQSLGQGLEFLIYFQGNSAPDKSGLPSDRFSAERTGGSVSTLTIQRTQQEDSAVYLCASSFGGGQETQYFGPGTRLLVL.

This clonotype has ten or more counts. The rearrangement uses TRBV20-1 and TRBJ1-2, with TRBD1 as a possible D gene (5 bases). The length of the CDR3 is 11 residues. The germline V gene has CDR1 DFQATT and CDR2 SNEGSKA (reference sequence). V lost 5 bases, J lost 4 bases, and 8 bases lay in between. The CDR3 bases are TGCAGTGCTCCGACAGTCTATGGCTACACCTTC. It codes for CSAPTVYGYTF.

The gene calls are TRBV24-1 and TRBJ1-1, with 8 bases aligning to TRBD1. CDR1 KGHDR and CDR2 SFDVKD come from the germline V gene. V lost 10 bases to trimming and J lost 1 base; unmatched junction nucleotides: 4. CDR3 length equals 13 residues. CDR3: CATKDRGNTEAFF. In DNA form, the CDR3 reads TGTGCCACGAAAGACAGGGGGAACACTGAAGCTTTCTTT.

The chain joins TRBV7-6 to TRBJ2-5, with 14 bases that match TRBD2. Germline trimming cut 3 bases from V and 5 bases from J; bases unmatched to any gene: 5. Germline V gene sequence: CDR1 SGHVS, CDR2 FNYEAQ. The CDR3 contains 16 residues. The CDR3 DNA reads as TGTGCCAGCAGCTTCGGACTAGCGGGGGGACCTGAGACCCAGTACTTC. This encodes CASSFGLAGGPETQYF.

This clonotype was counted at least ten times. At one of its ends the junction is not consistent with the germline gene, which may arise from a read error. The chain carries TRBV7-7 and TRBJ2-1, with D possibly being TRBD1 or TRBD2 (5 bases each). CDR1 and CDR2 from the germline V gene are SSHAT and FNYEAQ (reference sequence). CDR3 length: 14 residues. CDR3: CASSPLAEQGEQFF. CDR3 bases: TGTGCTAGCAGCCCGCTAGCTGAGCAGGGTGAGCAGTTCTTC.

This sequence joins TRBV7-9 and TRBJ1-1; no firm D call. The CDR3 spans 13 residues. Germline lookup yields CDR1 SEHNR and CDR2 FQNEAQ (reference sequence). The V end was cut by 2 bases, the J end by 1 base, with 5 bases between. CDR3 region: CASSLLANTEAFF. The DNA for the CDR3 is TGTGCCAGCAGCTTACTTGCGAACACTGAAGCTTTCTTT.

The rearrangement joins TRBV20-1 to TRBJ1-6; D unclear. The CDR3 extends over 12 amino acids. CDR1 DFQATT and CDR2 SNEGSKA come from the germline V gene (reference sequence). The germline V and J ends were trimmed by 0 bases and 7 bases, with 4 bases remaining between them. The CDR3 nucleotides are TGCAGTGCTAGAGAAGGCAATTCACCCCTCCACTTT. It specifies CSAREGNSPLHF.

In this sample, this clonotype turned up once. The chain is built from TRBV24-1 and TRBJ1-2, with 7 bases fitting TRBD1. The trim removed 4 bases at V and 0 bases at J, leaving 1 base unmatched. The germline V gene encodes CDR1 KGHDR and CDR2 SFDVKD. The CDR3 runs to 14 residues. CDR3 sequence: CATSDDRANYGYTF. The CDR3 DNA reads as TGTGCCACCAGTGACGACAGGGCTAACTATGGCTACACCTTC.

This chain links TRBV15 with TRBJ2-7; 13 bases map to TRBD2. V lost 1 base, J lost 4 bases, and 7 bases stayed unmatched. This CDR3 is 17 amino acids long. CDR1 is LNHNV and CDR2 is YYDKDF in the germline V gene (reference sequence). CDR3 loop: CATSRVGLAGAVYEQYF. The CDR3 DNA reads as TGTGCCACCAGCAGAGTTGGACTAGCGGGGGCCGTATACGAGCAGTACTTC.

J is TRBJ1-1 and V is TRBV10-3; D is possibly TRBD1 (6 bases). Germline V lookup: CDR1 ENHRY, CDR2 SYGVKD. The V end lost 6 bases, the J end lost 1 base, and 12 bases lay between the germline ends. CDR3 length: 14 amino acids. CDR3 sequence (DNA): TGTGCCATCAGGGGGGGGACACGGAACACTGAAGCTTTCTTT. Protein: CAIRGGTRNTEAFF.

The chain employs TRBV5-1 and TRBJ2-3, with D perhaps TRBD1 (6 bases). CDR3 length: 13 amino acids. Germline CDR1 SGHRS, CDR2 YFSETQ. Trimming took off 4 bases at V and 9 bases at J, with 15 bases between the two ends. The CDR3 DNA sequence: TGCGCCAGCAGCCAAGATGGCAGGGGAACGCAGTATTTT. Protein sequence: CASSQDGRGTQYF.

In this sample, this clonotype turned up many times. V and J are TRBV13 and TRBJ1-2; D might be TRBD1 (6 bases). The germline V gene has CDR1 PRHDT and CDR2 FYEKMQ (reference sequence). Between the trimmed V and J ends, which lost 3 bases and 2 bases, there was a span of 7 bases. The CDR3 totals 13 residues. The chain's CDR3 is CASSFGQNYGYTF. CDR3 in DNA: TGTGCCAGCAGCTTTGGACAGAACTATGGCTACACCTTC.

V is TRBV7-9 and J is TRBJ1-1; D is unresolved. V lost 5 bases to trimming and J lost 4 bases, with 14 bases between them. CDR1 is SEHNR and CDR2 is FQNEAQ in the germline V gene (reference sequence). This CDR3 region has 14 residues. CDR3 loop: CASSLGEDGTEAFF. The CDR3 DNA reads as TGTGCCAGCAGCCTCGGGGAGGATGGCACTGAAGCTTTCTTT.

The rearrangement uses TRBV29-1 and TRBJ2-3; tentative D call: TRBD1 (6 bases). Germline-derived CDR1 and CDR2 are SQVTM and ANQGSEA. V was trimmed by 5 bases and J by 1 base, leaving 16 bases between them. This CDR3 contains 15 residues. The CDR3 reads CSVRTVVVGTDTQYF. CDR3 bases: TGCAGCGTTAGGACAGTCGTGGTGGGCACAGATACGCAGTATTTT.

V gene TRBV7-9 combines with J gene TRBJ2-7, with 9 nucleotides matching TRBD1. CDR3 length: 12 amino acids. Germline lookup yields CDR1 SEHNR and CDR2 FQNEAQ (reference sequence). The ends lost 11 bases at V and 2 bases at J; junction bases unmatched: 4. The chain's CDR3 is CAVHRGPYEQYF. The CDR3, as DNA: TGTGCCGTCCACAGGGGGCCCTACGAGCAGTACTTC.

The rearrangement joins TRBV19 to TRBJ2-7; D assignment may be TRBD1 or TRBD2 (5 bases each). This CDR3 is built from 16 residues. Trimming pared 2 bases from V and 2 bases from J, leaving 16 bases between. Germline values: CDR1 LNHDA, CDR2 SQIVND (reference sequence). The CDR3 DNA reads TGTGCCAGTAGTATAAGGGAAGGGACCTCCCCCTACGAGCAGTACTTC. Its translation: CASSIREGTSPYEQYF.

This rearrangement joins TRBV2 to TRBJ1-2, with TRBD1 matching over 9 bases. The germline V gene has CDR1 SNHLY and CDR2 FYNNEI. After removal of 7 bases from V and 3 bases from J, the junction contained 9 bases not matched to a gene. The CDR3 is 15 amino acids. CDR3: CASNLDRTGDYGYTF. Here the CDR3 DNA reads TGTGCCAGCAACCTGGATAGGACAGGGGACTATGGCTACACCTTC.

The CDR3 DNA reads as TGTGCCAGCAGTGAACTCGACAGGGGTGATTCACCCCTCCACTTT. Translating it yields CASSELDRGDSPLHF. This chain uses TRBV6-1 with TRBJ1-6, with 8 positions matching TRBD1. The CDR3 consists of 15 residues. V lost 2 bases, J lost 8 bases, and 5 bases stayed unmatched. The V gene's germline CDR1 is MNHNS and CDR2 SASEGT.

This clonotype showed up just a few times. The gene calls are TRBV5-5 and TRBJ2-7, with a possible D match to TRBD2 (6 bases). The CDR3 runs 12 residues. V dropped 2 bases and J dropped 6 bases, with 9 bases sitting between them. Per germline, CDR1 SGHKS and CDR2 YYEKEE (reference sequence). This CDR3 is CASSFRGSEQYF. The CDR3 DNA is TGTGCCAGCAGCTTCCGGGGGTCCGAGCAGTACTTC.

This clonotype has more than one count but fewer than ten. As DNA, the CDR3 is TGTGCCATCGCAACAGGGGGATACGAGCAGTACTTC. It is translated as CAIATGGYEQYF. J is TRBJ2-7 and V is TRBV10-3; 8 positions match TRBD1. This CDR3 contains 12 residues. The trim removed 8 bases at V and 4 bases at J, leaving 4 bases unmatched. Looked up from germline, CDR1 is ENHRY and CDR2 is SYGVKD.

The J gene is TRBJ1-3, the V gene TRBV2; D remains ambiguous. Germline loops: CDR1 SNHLY, CDR2 FYNNEI. V gave up 10 bases and J gave up 0 bases, with 4 bases separating them. This CDR3 has 11 amino acids. The chain's CDR3 is CATDSGNTIYF. CDR3 nucleotide sequence: TGTGCCACGGACTCTGGAAACACCATATATTTT.